One and the same sample provided the 3 T cell receptor beta chains below, sequenced in a study of T cell responses to AZD1222 COVID-19 vaccine. TCRdb keeps only in-frame clones here, not all; method: immunoSEQ multiplex PCR. The sample includes more than 100,000 clones, roughly 90% of them seen just once. The starting material was peripheral blood, obtained 28 days after the second AZD1222 dose. The receptors derive from an adult who received the AZD1222 COVID-19 vaccine.

The rearrangement links TRBV28 to TRBJ1-5; D is uncertain. Germline values: CDR1 MDHEN, CDR2 SYDVKM. Trimming shortened V by 5 bases and J by 7 bases, and 6 bases separated the two germline ends. This CDR3 contains 11 residues. CDR3 in DNA: TGTGCCAGCAGTCGGGAACAGCCCCAGCATTTT. It specifies CASSREQPQHF.

The CDR3 nucleotides are TGTGCCAGCAGCACATTGGGGGGGCATTACGGAAACACCATATATTTT. It is translated as CASSTLGGHYGNTIYF. The J gene is TRBJ1-3, the V gene TRBV5-6, with D maybe TRBD1 (6 bases). CDR1 SGHDT and CDR2 YYEEEE come from the germline V gene. V was clipped by 4 bases and J by 4 bases, with 18 bases between them. CDR3 length: 16 residues.

The chain combines TRBV7-2 with TRBJ1-1, with TRBD1 matching 7 bases. Germline V gene data show CDR1 as SGHTA and CDR2 as FQGNSA. Losses at the gene ends were 6 bases for V and 1 base for J; bases not matched to a gene: 8. CDR3 length: 15 residues. This chain's CDR3 is CASSSPTGWNTEAFF. The CDR3 DNA is TGTGCCAGCAGTTCACCGACAGGGTGGAACACTGAAGCTTTCTTT.